This entry describes one T cell receptor (beta chain). Its matching antigen is unknown. This CDR3 is built from 14 residues. From germline, CDR1 is KGHSH and CDR2 LQKENI. V lost 6 bases and J 5 bases, leaving 16 bases between the germline ends. Repertoires were generated with immunoSEQ multiplex PCR, while TCRdb's copy carries only in-frame clones and drops some. The table lists 300,000 to 400,000 clones, 93% of them singletons. This sample is drawn from a study of brain T cells in children with intractable seizures. Study results and limitations: Only CDR3 sequence similarity suggested viral specificity, without known HCMV serostatus. Pre-surgery blood may have been undersampled, hiding some clones.

The time point here: blood from clinic visit 5 months post-surgery; TSC patient then seizure free. Surgery cases with the highest brain T cell transcript signatures were chosen for sequencing. Before surgery, patients took at least one anti-epileptic drug. The source was peripheral blood, collected about 5 months after surgery. The sequence was obtained from a boy in the first two years of life with tuberous sclerosis and intractable seizures. The chain uses TRBV18 and TRBJ1-2; weak D call: TRBD1 (5 bases). CDR3 amino acids: CASSPSSGRYGYTF. CDR3 coding DNA: TGTGCCAGCTCGCCTTCTTCGGGGCGGTATGGCTACACCTTC.